These 7 T cell receptor beta chains were all obtained from the same sample, sequenced in a study of CD8+CD57+ T cells in acquired aplastic anemia. Patients chosen for sequencing had shown CD8+CD57+ cell expansion by flow cytometry. Template material for TCR beta VDJ and CDR3 profiling consisted of genomic DNA. MiXCR, run by TCRdb on the reads, gives a single entry per CDR3 protein. Among under 200,000 distinct CDR3 sequences, roughly half were seen once, and the ten largest hold around a tenth. Sequencing input: sorted CD4+, CD8+, or CD8+CD57+ T cells (not recorded which) from PBMCs. The receptors derive from a human donor with aplastic anemia.

The chain employs TRBV20-1 and TRBJ2-7, with TRBD2 matching over 7 bases. The V gene's germline CDR1 is DFQATT and CDR2 SNEGSKA (reference sequence). V lost 0 bases, J lost 2 bases, and 4 bases stayed unmatched. CDR3 length: 14 amino acids. The CDR3 protein is CSARDSAGAYEQYF. Written as DNA, the CDR3 is TGCAGTGCTAGAGATTCGGCGGGAGCCTACGAGCAGTACTTC.

This rearrangement joins TRBV9 to TRBJ2-5; no clear D. This CDR3 has 13 residues. The V and J ends lost 2 bases and 5 bases respectively, with 10 bases between them. CDR1 and CDR2 (germline): SGDLS, YYNGEE. CDR3: CASSVQDRETQYF. Written as DNA, the CDR3 is TGTGCCAGCAGCGTTCAGGATAGGGAGACCCAGTACTTC.

This clonotype was counted only a few times. The rearrangement links TRBV19 to TRBJ1-1; 7 bases map to TRBD1. This CDR3 region has 15 residues. The germline gives CDR1 LNHDA, CDR2 SQIVND (reference sequence). The trim removed 6 bases at V and 1 base at J, leaving 8 bases unmatched. The CDR3 loop reads CASRTGDLRNTEAFF. In nucleotides, the CDR3 is TGTGCCAGTAGAACAGGGGATCTACGGAACACTGAAGCTTTCTTT.

This sequence joins TRBV20-1 and TRBJ2-3; 9 positions match TRBD1. This CDR3 contains 14 residues. After removal of 5 bases from V and 11 bases from J, the junction contained 14 bases not matched to a gene. Per the germline V gene, CDR1 is DFQATT and CDR2 is SNEGSKA (reference sequence). CDR3 sequence: CSAVQGAVGNEQYF. Written as DNA, the CDR3 is TGCAGTGCTGTACAGGGGGCCGTGGGCAATGAGCAGTATTTT.

The rearrangement joins TRBV5-1 to TRBJ2-7, with 13 bases that match TRBD2. The CDR3 consists of 18 residues. V trimming: 4 bases; J trimming: 0 bases; junction bases outside the gene matches: 10. Per the germline V gene, CDR1 is SGHRS and CDR2 is YFSETQ. CDR3 protein: CASSPLTSGRTSSYEQYF. DNA for the CDR3: TGCGCCAGCAGCCCGTTGACTAGCGGGAGGACTAGCTCCTACGAGCAGTACTTC.

Worth noting for this clonotype: One junction end disagrees with the germline gene, perhaps due to a read error. This chain joins TRBV19 and TRBJ1-2; no clear D. The CDR3 sequence is 12 residues long. Looked up from germline, CDR1 is LNHDA and CDR2 is SQIVND (reference sequence). CDR3 nucleotide sequence: TGTGCCAGTTTCAATACTAACTATGGCCACATCTTC. Translation gives CASFNTNYGHIF.

The table lists this clonotype with many counts. The chain carries TRBV19 and TRBJ2-4; TRBD2 aligns across 7 bases. The CDR3 has 15 residues. V lost 7 bases to trimming and J lost 0 bases; unmatched junction nucleotides: 6. Germline assignment: CDR1 LNHDA and CDR2 SQIVND (reference sequence). The CDR3 sequence is CASTSSGLAKNIQYF. The CDR3 nucleotides read TGTGCCAGTACCTCTAGCGGCCTAGCCAAAAACATTCAGTACTTC. Full variable domain (missing parts from reference TRBV19 and TRBJ2-4): DGGITQSPKYLFRKEGQNVTLSCEQNLNHDAMYWYRQDPGQGLRLIYYSQIVNDFQKGDIAEGYSVSREKKESFPLTVTSAQKNPTAFYLCASTSSGLAKNIQYFGAGTRLSVL.